A single sample gave rise to the 7 T cell receptor beta chains below, sequenced in a study of Graves' ophthalmopathy and Graves' hyperthyroidism. Using RNA transcripts, the TCR beta CDR3 regions were amplified. Second-round multiplex PCR came after a first-round RT-PCR that employed HTBI primers. From the multiplex PCR reads, TCRdb called clonotypes with MiXCR, one entry per CDR3 protein. Among about 150,000 distinct CDR3 sequences listed, 30% to 45% were seen once. The sample taken for sequencing was peripheral blood. The receptors shown here come from a woman aged 40 to 50 with Graves' ophthalmopathy.

This clonotype came up once. In DNA, the CDR3 is TGTGCCAGCAGCTTCACAGGGGGTCGAGTGGTAGAGCAGTACTTC. Translation: CASSFTGGRVVEQYF. The chain recombines TRBV6-1 with TRBJ2-7; TRBD1 matches at 8 bases. CDR1 is MNHNS, CDR2 SASEGT, per germline. The CDR3 sequence is 15 residues long. Trimming at V came to 6 bases and at J to 7 bases, leaving 14 bases not matched to a gene.

This clonotype was counted ten times or more. The chain employs TRBV11-3 and TRBJ2-7; 10 bases are shared with TRBD2. Germline assignment: CDR1 SGHNT and CDR2 YENEEA. The CDR3 runs to 17 residues. V was clipped by 5 bases and J by 2 bases; unmatched bases: 12. CDR3: CASSPDSGRAQPYEQYF. CDR3 coding DNA: TGTGCCAGCAGCCCGGACAGCGGGAGGGCTCAACCCTACGAGCAGTACTTC.

This clonotype was recorded at least ten times. The chain employs TRBV20-1 and TRBJ2-7, with no clear D. Germline loops: CDR1 DFQATT, CDR2 SNEGSKA (reference sequence). This CDR3 region has 10 residues. With 4 bases removed from V and 3 bases from J, the gap between germline ends came to 4 bases. The CDR3 region is CSATIYEQYF. In DNA form, the CDR3 reads TGCAGTGCTACAATCTACGAGCAGTACTTC.

This clonotype appeared many times. The chain couples TRBV29-1 to TRBJ1-3; D remains unclear. The CDR3 is made up of 11 amino acids. Germline V lookup: CDR1 SQVTM, CDR2 ANQGSEA. The V end was cut by 5 bases, the J end by 1 base, with 3 bases between. The CDR3: CSVRSGNTIYF. The CDR3 DNA reads as TGCAGCGTTAGATCTGGAAACACCATATATTTT.

This clonotype was recorded many times. The chain couples TRBV28 to TRBJ2-4; 11 nucleotides align to TRBD2. Germline CDR1 MDHEN, CDR2 SYDVKM. The V gene end was trimmed by 6 bases and the J gene end by 4 bases; junction bases not matched to a gene: 8. This CDR3 comprises 16 residues. The CDR3 DNA is TGTGCCAGCAGCCCCCAGGTAGCGGGGGGGAAAAACATTCAGTACTTC. Translated: CASSPQVAGGKNIQYF.

This clonotype was found many times. This chain links TRBV5-4 with TRBJ1-2; 9 nucleotides match TRBD1. The junction had 9 bases not matched to a gene; V was cut back by 4 bases and J by 5 bases. The V gene's germline CDR1 is SGHNT and CDR2 YYREEE (reference sequence). The CDR3 consists of 15 residues. The CDR3 is CASSSDGQGRYGYTF. As DNA, the CDR3 is TGTGCCAGCAGCAGCGACGGACAGGGGCGTTATGGCTACACCTTC.

The chain joins TRBV10-3 to TRBJ2-7; D gene uncertain. The CDR3 has 13 residues. V gave up 4 bases and J gave up 3 bases, with 10 bases separating them. Germline CDR1 is ENHRY and CDR2 is SYGVKD. CDR3 protein: CAISVQNFYEQYF. The CDR3 nucleotides read TGTGCCATCAGTGTACAGAACTTCTACGAGCAGTACTTC.